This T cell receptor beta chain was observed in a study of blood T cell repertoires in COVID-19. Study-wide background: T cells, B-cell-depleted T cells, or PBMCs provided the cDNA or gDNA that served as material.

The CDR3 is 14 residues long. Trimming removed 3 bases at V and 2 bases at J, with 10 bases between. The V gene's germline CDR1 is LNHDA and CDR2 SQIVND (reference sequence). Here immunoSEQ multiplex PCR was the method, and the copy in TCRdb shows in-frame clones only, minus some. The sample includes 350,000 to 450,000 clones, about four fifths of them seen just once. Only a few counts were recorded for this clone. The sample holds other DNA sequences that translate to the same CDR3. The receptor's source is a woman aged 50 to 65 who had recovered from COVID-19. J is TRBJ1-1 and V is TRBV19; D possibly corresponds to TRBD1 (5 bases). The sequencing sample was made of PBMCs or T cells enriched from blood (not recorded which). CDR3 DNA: TGTGCCAGTAGTATCCAGGGCGCCAACACTGAAGCTTTCTTT. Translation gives CASSIQGANTEAFF.